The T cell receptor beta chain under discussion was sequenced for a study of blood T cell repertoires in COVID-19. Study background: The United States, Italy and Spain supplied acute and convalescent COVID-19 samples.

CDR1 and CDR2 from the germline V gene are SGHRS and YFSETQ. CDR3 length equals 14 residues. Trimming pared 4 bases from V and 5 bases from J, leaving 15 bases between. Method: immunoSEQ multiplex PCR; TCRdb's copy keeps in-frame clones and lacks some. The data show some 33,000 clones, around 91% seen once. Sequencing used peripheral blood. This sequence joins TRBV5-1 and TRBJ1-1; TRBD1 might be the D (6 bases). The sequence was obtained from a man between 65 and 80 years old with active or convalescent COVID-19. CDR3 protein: CASSRGTLLTEAFF. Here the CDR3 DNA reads TGCGCCAGCAGCCGTGGGACATTGTTAACTGAAGCTTTCTTT. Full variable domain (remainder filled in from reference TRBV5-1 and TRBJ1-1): KAGVTQTPRYLIKTRGQQVTLSCSPISGHRSVSWYQQTPGQGLQFLFEYFSETQRNKGNFPGRFSGRQFSNSRSEMNVSTLELGDSALYLCASSRGTLLTEAFFGQGTRLTVV.